This is a list of T cell receptor beta chains from one sample in a study of cytomegalovirus exposure and HLA in healthy donors. Here immunoSEQ multiplex PCR was the method, and the copy in TCRdb shows in-frame clones only, minus some. The repertoire includes about 150,000 clones, approximately 80% of them detected once, and 1% to 1.5% sits in the top ten. The material sequenced was PBMCs. Every receptor here comes from a boy younger than 10 in good health and CMV-seronegative. CDR3s include the opening cysteine and the closing phenylalanine or tryptophan. The order of the fields is V gene, J gene, D gene, clone size, CDR3 DNA, CDR3 protein. D genes are given only for firm matches. The listing skips clone size in some rows; elsewhere it reads once, few, many or a size class.

>TRBV9|TRBJ2-3|TRBD2|.
TGTGCCAGCAGCTCCAGTCCGGTAGCGGGAGTAGATACGCAGTATTTT
CASSSSPVAGVDTQYF
>TRBV5-6|TRBJ2-3|TRBD2|.
TGTGCCAGCAGCCGTTGGAGATCTAGCGGGGCCACAGATACGCAGTATTTT
CASSRWRSSGATDTQYF
>TRBV6-1|TRBJ1-4|.|few
TGTGCCAGCAGTGGAACAAGGAGGGAAAAACTGTTTTTT
CASSGTRREKLFF
>TRBV6-5|TRBJ1-3|.|.
TGTGCCAGCAGTCGAGGGTCCAGCTCTGGAAACACCATATATTTT
CASSRGSSSGNTIYF
>TRBV10-3|TRBJ1-2|.|once
TGTGCCATCAGTGAGTCCGGGGGGCTGATTGGCTACACCTTC
CAISESGGLIGYTF
>TRBV9|TRBJ2-1|TRBD2|.
TGTGCCAGCAGCGTAGGGATTAGCGGGAGGGAATACAATGAGCAGTTCTTC
CASSVGISGREYNEQFF
>TRBV7-8|TRBJ1-1|TRBD1|.
TGTGCCAGCGGGGACAGATGGAACACTGAAGCTTTCTTT
CASGDRWNTEAFF
>TRBV28|TRBJ2-2|.|.
TGTGCCAGCAGTTTATATTCCGCCGGGGAGCTGTTTTTT
CASSLYSAGELFF
>TRBV5-4|TRBJ1-6|TRBD1|few
TGTGCCAGCAGCCTACGACAGGGGAGCTATAATTCACCCCTCCACTTT
CASSLRQGSYNSPLHF
>TRBV5-6|TRBJ1-1|.|.
TGTGCCAGCAGCTTACTCTCTTTAGCTGGGAACACTGAAGCTTTCTTT
CASSLLSLAGNTEAFF
>TRBV13|TRBJ1-1|.|.
TGTGCCAGCAGCCCCATGAACACTGAAGCTTTCTTT
CASSPMNTEAFF
>TRBV2|TRBJ2-3|TRBD2|.
TGTGCCAACTGGCGGGGACTAGCGGATAGCACAGATACGCAGTATTTT
CANWRGLADSTDTQYF
>TRBV6-1|TRBJ2-1|TRBD1|.
TGTGCCAGCAGTGACGGACAGGGGAAGCAGTTCTTC
CASSDGQGKQFF
>TRBV7-2|TRBJ2-5|TRBD2|.
TGTGCCAGCAGTTTTCGGGGGGGTCAAGAGACCCAGTACTTC
CASSFRGGQETQYF
>TRBV6-1|TRBJ2-2|.|.
TGTGCCAGCAAAGCTCAGACAGGGGAGCTGTTTTTT
CASKAQTGELFF
>TRBV5-1|TRBJ1-2|.|.
TGCGCCAGCAGCAACAGGGTCGATAAAGGCTACACCTTC
CASSNRVDKGYTF
>TRBV13|TRBJ1-3|.|.
TGTGCCAGCAGCGGATCGACAGGAAACACCATATATTTT
CASSGSTGNTIYF
>TRBV5-6|TRBJ2-2|TRBD1|.
TGTGCCAGCAGCTATAGCCGGGACAGGGTAAACACCGGGGAGCTGTTTTTT
CASSYSRDRVNTGELFF
>TRBV27|TRBJ2-3|TRBD2|.
TGTGCCAGCAGCTGGAGCGGGAGCCCCACAGATACGCAGTATTTT
CASSWSGSPTDTQYF
>TRBV18|TRBJ1-2|.|.
TGTGCCAGCTCCCTAGAGGGCTACTATGGCTACACCTTC
CASSLEGYYGYTF
>TRBV5-6|TRBJ2-5|.|.
TGTGCCAGCAGCTTGAAGGGGATAGAGACCCAGTACTTC
CASSLKGIETQYF